This entry is about one T cell receptor beta chain. This sample was included in a study of blood T cell repertoires in COVID-19. The wider study: Sites across the United States, Italy and Spain contributed samples from acute and convalescent COVID-19.

Profiled with immunoSEQ multiplex PCR; TCRdb holds only in-frame clones, not every one. Among 150,000 or so clones, under 90% were seen once, and the ten largest hold 15% to 20%. Sequenced material: PBMCs or T cells enriched from blood (not recorded which). This receptor was obtained from a man between 60 and 70 years old who had recovered from COVID-19.

This chain's CDR3 is CASSPDRTTEAFF. CDR3 DNA: TGTGCCAGCAGTCCTGACAGGACCACTGAAGCTTTCTTT. The chain has TRBV2 and TRBJ1-1; perhaps TRBD1 as D (6 bases). Germline V gene data show CDR1 as SNHLY and CDR2 as FYNNEI. This CDR3 is built from 13 residues. The germline V and J ends were trimmed by 5 bases and 4 bases, with 11 bases remaining between them. The full variable domain, its missing parts supplied by reference TRBV2 and TRBJ1-1, is EPEVTQTPSHQVTQMGQEVILRCVPISNHLYFYWYRQILGQKVEFLVSFYNNEISEKSEIFDDQFSVERPDGSNFTLKIRSTKLEDSAMYFCASSPDRTTEAFFGQGTRLTVV.